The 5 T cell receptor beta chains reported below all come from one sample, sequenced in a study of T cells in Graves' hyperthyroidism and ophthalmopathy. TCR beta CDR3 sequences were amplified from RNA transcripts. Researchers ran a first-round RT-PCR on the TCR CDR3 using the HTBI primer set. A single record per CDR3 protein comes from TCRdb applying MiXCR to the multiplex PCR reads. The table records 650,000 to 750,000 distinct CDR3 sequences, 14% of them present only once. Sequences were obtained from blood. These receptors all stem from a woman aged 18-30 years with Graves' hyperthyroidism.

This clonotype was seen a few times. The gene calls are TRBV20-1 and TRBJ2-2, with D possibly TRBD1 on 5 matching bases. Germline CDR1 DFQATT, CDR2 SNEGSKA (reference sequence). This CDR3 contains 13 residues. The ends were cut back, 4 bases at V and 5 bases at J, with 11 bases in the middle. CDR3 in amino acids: CSATGRMTGELFF. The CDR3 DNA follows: TGCAGTGCTACAGGGCGTATGACCGGGGAGCTGTTTTTT.

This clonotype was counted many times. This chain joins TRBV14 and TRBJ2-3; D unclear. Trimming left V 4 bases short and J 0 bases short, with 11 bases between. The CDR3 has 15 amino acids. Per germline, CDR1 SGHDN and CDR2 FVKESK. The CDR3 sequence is CASSRMVTSTDTQYF. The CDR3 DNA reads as TGTGCCAGCAGCCGGATGGTTACTAGCACAGATACGCAGTATTTT.

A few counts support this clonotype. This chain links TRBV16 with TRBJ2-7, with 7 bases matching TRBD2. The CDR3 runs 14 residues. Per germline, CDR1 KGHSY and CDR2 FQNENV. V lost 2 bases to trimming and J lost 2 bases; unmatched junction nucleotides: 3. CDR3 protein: CASSQGGLPYEQYF. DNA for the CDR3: TGTGCCAGCAGCCAAGGGGGACTACCCTACGAGCAGTACTTC.

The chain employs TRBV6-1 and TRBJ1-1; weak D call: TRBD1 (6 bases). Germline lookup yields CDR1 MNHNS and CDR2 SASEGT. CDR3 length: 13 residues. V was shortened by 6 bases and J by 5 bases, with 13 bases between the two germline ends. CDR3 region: CASSLTQGTEAFF. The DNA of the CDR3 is TGTGCCAGCAGCCTGACTCAGGGGACTGAAGCTTTCTTT.

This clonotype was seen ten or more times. Written as DNA, the CDR3 is TGTGCCTGGTGTCGGGACAGGGGCGATGAGCAGTTCTTC. Translation gives CAWCRDRGDEQFF. The rearrangement uses TRBV30 and TRBJ2-1; 10 bases line up with TRBD1. Germline-derived CDR1 and CDR2 are GTSNPN and SVGIG (reference sequence). The J segment lost 8 bases and the V segment lost 5 bases, leaving 6 bases of the junction unmatched. This CDR3 has 13 residues.